This T cell receptor beta chain was identified in a study of PD-L1 blockade in urothelial cancer (dated by TCRdb to about 2017). About the full investigation: Therapy was started in the mid-2010s for all patients, and atezolizumab 1,200 mg was administered intravenously every 3 weeks. About 85% of the roughly 30 patients were males with bladder-origin urothelial cancer, and 18 of 29 reported a prior smoking history. An ECOG performance status of 0 or 1 was recorded for the patients, and 0 to 3 prior chemotherapy regimens had been received by the patients. Pretreatment tumor samples, along with matched peripheral blood serially collected before and after atezolizumab treatment, were subjected to TCR sequencing. In the same patients who had TCR sequencing, pretreatment tumors also underwent whole exome sequencing and RNA sequencing. Blood samples were analyzed at two time points: 3 weeks after treatment start (second dose) and 6 weeks after treatment start. Durable clinical benefit was achieved by nine patients and was not achieved by 20 patients. Pretreatment blood TCR-seq was available for fewer than 30 patients, at least one posttreatment blood collection was obtained for around 25 patients, and tumor TCR-seq was available for around 25 patients. An exploratory multi-omic analysis was conducted of the somatic, immune and clinical correlates of response to PD-L1 blockade with atezolizumab in urothelial cancer. Blood samples gave a median of around 130,000 T cells and approximately 85,000 unique TCRs, with a median clonality of approximately 0.08. Durable clinical benefit meant progression-free survival longer than 6 months, and TCR features were also tested against progression-free and overall survival.

Synthetic TCR analog templates were spiked into each PCR to estimate absolute template abundance from read counts. The immunoSEQ assay used bias-controlled V and J gene primers to amplify TCRbeta CDR3 regions from genomic DNA. Sequencing of rearranged TCRbeta segments was performed at approximately 20X coverage. The authors' pipeline ran thus. Sequencing errors were corrected by clustering and CDR3s were annotated against IMGT to assign V, D and J genes. Downstream analyses used only productive TCRbeta rearrangements, leaving out any out-of-frame or stop-codon sequences. Clonality was calculated as one minus the Shannon entropy normalized by the log of the number of unique productive sequences. Fisher's exact test with Benjamini-Hochberg correction, at a threshold of adjusted p below 0.01, was used to find clones that differed between time points or between blood and tumor. The table was pulled from immuneACCESS by TCRdb, which kept in-frame rearrangements only. Such tables lose some clones; where checked, under half of the loss comes from unresolved V genes, and the rest has no known cause. V, J and clone size are those of that table, while D and trimming were read from the DNA. Counted in this sample were roughly 100,000 clones; more than 80% of them appeared once. About 1% of the sample rests with the top ten.

Per the publication, the time point label means: pretreatment peripheral blood. The cohort comprised about 30 patients with locally advanced or metastatic urothelial carcinoma treated at Memorial Sloan Kettering on a trial protocol. Peripheral blood mononuclear cells were collected pretreatment and during treatment, with between 1 and 8 total time points obtained per patient. The Qiagen DNeasy Blood extraction kit was used to purify genomic DNA from total PBMCs and tumor samples. PBMCs were collected pretreatment and during treatment and were isolated and stored as previously described. The full study reports these points: Because the sample size was small (n ≈ 27) and many exploratory analyses were performed, the results are intended to be hypothesis-generating. A pretreatment peripheral blood TCR clonality below the median was linked to improved progression-free and overall survival. Patients with durable benefit showed greater expansion of tumor-associated TCR clones in peripheral blood 3 weeks after starting treatment (n ≈ 23, p = 0.022).

From a lookup of the germline V gene, CDR1 and CDR2 are SGHVS and FQNEAQ. The CDR3 spans 14 residues, from the cysteine through the phenylalanine. The kept DNA is CDR3 alone, 42 bases in frame from the first base. V was cut back by 3 bases and J by 2 bases, leaving a gap of 10 bases between them. A note on this clone: Its antigen is still unknown. No base qualities exist here, and no much larger clone lies one base off it.

Here the sequenced sample was PBMCs, taken around atezolizumab (anti-PD-L1) treatment. The chain was built from TRBV7-8 and TRBJ1-2; the D gene remains uncertain. The receptor comes from a woman older than 75 with urothelial cancer. At the DNA level, the sequence is TGTGCCAGCAGCTTCATTAGGGAGAACTATGGCTACACCTTC. Translated, this is CASSFIRENYGYTF.